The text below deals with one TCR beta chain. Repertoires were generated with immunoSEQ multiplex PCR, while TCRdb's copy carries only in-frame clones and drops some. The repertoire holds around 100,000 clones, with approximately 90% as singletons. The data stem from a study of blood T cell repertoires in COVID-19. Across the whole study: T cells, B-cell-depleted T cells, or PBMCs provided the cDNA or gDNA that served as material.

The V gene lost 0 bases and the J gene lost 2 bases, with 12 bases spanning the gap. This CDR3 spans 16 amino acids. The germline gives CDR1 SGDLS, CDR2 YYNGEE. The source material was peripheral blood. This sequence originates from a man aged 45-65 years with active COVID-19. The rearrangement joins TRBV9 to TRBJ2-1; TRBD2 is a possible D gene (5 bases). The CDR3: CASSVEGGRPYNEQFF. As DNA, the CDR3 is TGTGCCAGCAGCGTAGAAGGAGGTCGCCCCTACAATGAGCAGTTCTTC.